The 20 T cell receptor beta chains below all came from one sample that was sequenced in a study of blood T cells in healthy people across ages. The use of a sample-barcoded 5' primer and a J-beta primer mix characterized a second PCR of roughly 7 to 12 cycles. Each CDR3 protein is one row after TCRdb ran MiXCR on the 5' RACE reads. The sample lists 790,000 or so distinct CDR3 sequences, roughly 50% occurring once. Input material: blood. The receptor source for this set is a middle-aged man in good health.

This clonotype occurred a few times. The rearrangement joins TRBV20-1 to TRBJ1-2; TRBD1 agrees at 8 bases. The CDR3 is made up of 11 amino acids. CDR1 and CDR2 (germline): DFQATT, SNEGSKA (reference sequence). CDR3: CSLGRTGGYTF. The CDR3 DNA reads TGCAGCCTCGGCAGGACAGGGGGCTACACCTTC.

J is TRBJ2-4 and V is TRBV2, with D perhaps TRBD1 (5 bases). TRBJ2-7 explains the end of the DNA better; the J call may be wrong. CDR3 length equals 13 residues. Looked up from germline, CDR1 is SNHLY and CDR2 is FYNNEI. CDR3 sequence reads: CASSAQVTYEQYF. DNA of the CDR3: TGTGCCAGCAGTGCACAGGTGACCTACGAGCAGTACTTC.

This clonotype was counted many times. The chain recombines TRBV5-1 with TRBJ2-6; D possibly corresponds to TRBD1 (5 bases). V lost 4 bases and J 1 base, leaving 6 bases between the germline ends. This CDR3 has 14 residues. Germline CDR1 reads SGHRS; CDR2 reads YFSETQ. The CDR3 coding sequence is TGCGCCAGCAGCCAGGGATCTGGGGCCAACGTCCTGACTTTC. Its translation: CASSQGSGANVLTF. The complete variable domain, with remaining parts taken from reference TRBV5-1 and TRBJ2-6, reads KAGVTQTPRYLIKTRGQQVTLSCSPISGHRSVSWYQQTPGQGLQFLFEYFSETQRNKGNFPGRFSGRQFSNSRSEMNVSTLELGDSALYLCASSQGSGANVLTFGAGSRLTVL.

The chain is built from TRBV29-1 and TRBJ1-1, with unresolved D. This CDR3 has 11 amino acids. CDR1 and CDR2 from the germline V gene are SQVTM and ANQGSEA. The V and J ends lost 7 bases and 4 bases respectively, with 10 bases between them. The CDR3 nucleotides read TGCAGCGGACTCCGGGGCACTGAAGCTTTCTTT. Residues: CSGLRGTEAFF. Full variable domain (outside the CDR3, taken from reference TRBV29-1 and TRBJ1-1): SAVISQKPSRDICQRGTSLTIQCQVDSQVTMMFWYRQQPGQSLTLIATANQGSEATYESGFVIDKFPISRPNLTFSTLTVSNMSPEDSSIYLCSGLRGTEAFFGQGTRLTVV.

This clonotype has a count of ten or more. This rearrangement joins TRBV9 to TRBJ1-1; TRBD1 might be the D (5 bases). The V end was cut by 3 bases, the J end by 4 bases, with 13 bases between. The CDR3 is made up of 14 amino acids. Germline lookup yields CDR1 SGDLS and CDR2 YYNGEE. The CDR3 DNA reads TGTGCCAGCAGCGCCCAGTGGGGGGGCACTGAAGCTTTCTTT. It translates to CASSAQWGGTEAFF.

Regarding this clonotype: One end of the junction varies from germline; a read error may be responsible. This chain connects TRBV12-3 or TRBV12-4 to TRBJ2-3; unclear D gene. The CDR3 totals 15 residues. CDR3 sequence: CASTPPAVSTETQYF. As DNA, the CDR3 is TGTGCCAGCACCCCCCCGGCGGTAAGCACAGAGACGCAGTATTTT.

The V call is TRBV20-1, the J call TRBJ1-2, with TRBD1 as a possible D gene (6 bases). The V gene's germline CDR1 is DFQATT and CDR2 SNEGSKA (reference sequence). V was trimmed by 1 base and J by 3 bases, leaving 12 bases between them. The length of the CDR3 is 14 residues. This CDR3 is CSARGAGADYGYTF. The CDR3 DNA reads as TGCAGTGCTAGAGGGGCGGGGGCGGACTATGGCTACACCTTC.

Comment on this clonotype: Germline is not matched at one junction end, which may reflect a read error. V usage is TRBV12-3 or TRBV12-4 and J usage is TRBJ2-1; either TRBD1 or TRBD2 may fit D (5 bases each). The CDR3 has 14 residues. CDR3 DNA: TGTGCCAGCGGTTTAGCGCGCAGGGTGGGTGAGCAGTTCTTC. Protein product: CASGLARRVGEQFF.

V gene TRBV5-1 combines with J gene TRBJ1-6; 10 nucleotides match TRBD1. The CDR3 totals 14 residues. Unmatched junction bases numbered 6, after V lost 5 bases and J lost 10 bases. Germline assignment: CDR1 SGHRS and CDR2 YFSETQ. This CDR3 reads CASSRQGAESPLHF. The DNA of the CDR3 is TGCGCCAGCAGTCGACAGGGGGCAGAATCACCCCTCCACTTT.

The chain links TRBV10-3 to TRBJ2-3; D is perhaps TRBD1 or TRBD2 (5 bases each). Germline-derived CDR1 and CDR2 are ENHRY and SYGVKD. The CDR3 runs to 15 residues. The V gene lost 7 bases and the J gene lost 4 bases, with 18 bases spanning the gap. The CDR3 loop reads CAITAGAEGPDTQYF. CDR3 in DNA: TGTGCCATCACCGCCGGGGCCGAGGGGCCAGATACGCAGTATTTT.

This clonotype was seen a handful of times. The CDR3 reads CASRPPKTSLRTQYF. The CDR3 coding sequence is TGTGCCAGCAGACCACCCAAGACTAGTCTCCGTACGCAGTATTTT. This chain connects TRBV7-4 to TRBJ2-3; D possibly corresponds to TRBD2 (6 bases). Germline values: CDR1 SGHVT, CDR2 SQSDAQ. This CDR3 has 15 amino acids. V gave up 6 bases and J gave up 8 bases, with 21 bases separating them. Together with reference TRBV7-4 and TRBJ2-3, the CDR3 gives the full variable domain: GAGVSQSPRYKVAKRGRDVALRCDSISGHVTLYWYRQTLGQGSEVLTYSQSDAQRDKSGRPSGRFSAERPERSVSTLKIQRTEQGDSAVYLCASRPPKTSLRTQYFGPGTRLTVL.

V and J are TRBV3-1 and TRBJ1-2; D remains unclear. CDR1 LGHDT and CDR2 YNNKEL come from the germline V gene (reference sequence). This CDR3 is 14 amino acids long. V was clipped by 0 bases and J by 1 base, with 6 bases between them. Written as DNA, the CDR3 is TGTGCCAGCAGCCAAGAGACGGTTAACTATGGCTACACCTTC. Protein: CASSQETVNYGYTF.

The chain links TRBV28 to TRBJ1-1; 12 bases line up with TRBD1. The CDR3 covers 19 residues. The germline gives CDR1 MDHEN, CDR2 SYDVKM. Trimming at V came to 2 bases and at J to 1 base, leaving 11 bases not matched to a gene. CDR3 nucleotide sequence: TGTGCCAGCAGTTTAAGCCGTTGGGGGACAGGGGGCTGGAACACTGAAGCTTTCTTT. Its protein product is CASSLSRWGTGGWNTEAFF.

The V and J genes are TRBV6-5 and TRBJ1-1; unclear D gene. Germline CDR1 MNHEY, CDR2 SVGAGI. V lost 2 bases, J lost 5 bases, and 15 bases lay in between. The CDR3 has 15 residues. The CDR3 nucleotides read TGTGCCAGCAGTTACGGGGAGAGAGTGGGAACTGAAGCTTTCTTT. It yields the protein CASSYGERVGTEAFF.

V gene TRBV7-2 combines with J gene TRBJ2-3, with a weak D call TRBD1 (6 bases). V lost 3 bases to trimming and J lost 1 base, with 11 bases between them. Germline values: CDR1 SGHTA, CDR2 FQGNSA. The CDR3 totals 15 residues. The CDR3 DNA follows: TGTGCCAGCAGCTTGGCCGCAGGGGGCACAGATACGCAGTATTTT. Translated, it gives CASSLAAGGTDTQYF.

This chain links TRBV20-1 with TRBJ1-2, with D uncertain. The CDR3 runs to 15 residues. Trimming took 6 bases from V and 6 from J, leaving 23 bases between them. Germline CDR1 DFQATT, CDR2 SNEGSKA (reference sequence). CDR3: CSAQEVSSTEHGYTF. CDR3 in DNA: TGCAGTGCCCAGGAGGTTTCCTCAACTGAGCATGGCTACACCTTC.

In its sample, this clonotype was seen a few times. The V call is TRBV29-1, the J call TRBJ1-1, with no clear D. V was cut by 3 bases and J by 1 base, with 6 bases left in between. Germline V gene lookup returns CDR1 SQVTM and CDR2 ANQGSEA. The CDR3 is 12 residues long. This chain's CDR3 is CSVEAGNTEAFF. CDR3 nucleotides: TGCAGCGTTGAGGCAGGGAACACTGAAGCTTTCTTT.

This clonotype was seen a handful of times. The chain links TRBV7-2 to TRBJ2-7, with D unclear. This CDR3 has 12 amino acids. V lost 2 bases and J 3 bases, leaving 5 bases between the germline ends. Germline V gene lookup returns CDR1 SGHTA and CDR2 FQGNSA. CDR3 amino acids: CASSLMYYEQYF. In DNA form, the CDR3 reads TGTGCCAGCAGCTTAATGTACTACGAGCAGTACTTC.

The chain has TRBV6-5 and TRBJ2-3, with D perhaps TRBD2 (5 bases). In germline, CDR1 is MNHEY, CDR2 SVGAGI. V shed 7 bases and J shed 0 bases, with 20 bases lying between them. The CDR3 totals 17 residues. Written as DNA, the CDR3 is TGTGCCAGCACCCAATCGAGAGGACTGACTAGCACAGATACGCAGTATTTT. Its protein is CASTQSRGLTSTDTQYF.

The chain has TRBV3-1 and TRBJ2-2, with D perhaps TRBD2 (6 bases). This CDR3 contains 14 residues. V shed 7 bases and J shed 2 bases, with 11 bases lying between them. Per germline, CDR1 LGHDT and CDR2 YNNKEL (reference sequence). For the CDR3, the DNA is TGTGCCAGCAAGGGCGGGGCAAACACCGGGGAGCTGTTTTTT. This gives the protein CASKGGANTGELFF.